Sequencing of this T cell receptor beta chain was carried out in a study of T-cell reconstitution after alpha-beta-depleted transplantation in children. Study-wide findings and caveats: Counts and diversity of T cells one year after transplant came mostly from newly produced T cells.

As to this clonotype: Its antigen is still unknown.

The CDR3 is 16 residues long. Unique molecular identifiers were used to barcode this TCRbeta library. TCRdb reprocessed the PCR reads with MiXCR, giving one entry per CDR3 protein. The table records about 120,000 distinct CDR3 sequences, roughly 24% of them present only once. This rearrangement joins TRBV21-1 to TRBJ2-2; TRBD1 is the table's D call, not checked against the DNA. TRBV21-1 is a recognized pseudogene. The TCR was taken from a male patient under 10 years old who had a stem cell transplant for chronic granulomatous disease, so the T cells may come from the graft donor. Sequencing was performed on PBMCs, mostly from graft donor cells, taken 180 days after TCRalphabeta/CD19-depleted stem cell transplant. The CDR3 sequence is CASSNLVGTETGELFF. Here the CDR3 DNA reads TGTGCCAGCAGCAACTTGGTGGGGACCGAGACCGGGGAGCTGTTTTTT.